Presented here are 9 T cell receptor beta chains from one specimen sequenced in a study of chemoradiotherapy in HPV16-positive cancers (dated by TCRdb to about 2022). The library was built by means of the immunoSEQ multiplex PCR assay. TCRdb mirrors the immuneACCESS table, restricted to in-frame sequences. Some clones are absent from its copies; in checked studies, under half trace to an unresolved V gene, and the reason for the others is unknown. For this sample there are around 15,000 clones; roughly 73% appear just once. Together, the top ten hold roughly 1.4% of the sample. This specimen was collected from a patient who underwent chemoradiotherapy. These receptor sequences come from a human donor with HPV-associated anogenital cancer.

J is TRBJ2-3 and V is TRBV13; 8 nucleotides line up with TRBD2. The CDR3 extends over 16 amino acids. The germline CDR1 and CDR2 sequences are PRHDT and FYEKMQ (reference sequence). Unmatched junction bases numbered 3, after V lost 0 bases and J lost 1 base. The CDR3 sequence: CASSLGRGERTDTQYF. CDR3 nucleotides: TGTGCCAGCAGCTTAGGGCGGGGGGAACGCACAGATACGCAGTATTTT.

V usage is TRBV4-3 and J usage is TRBJ1-2, with D possibly matching TRBD1 (6 bases). V was trimmed by 1 base and J by 6 bases, leaving 15 bases between them. The CDR3 consists of 15 residues. Germline CDR1 is LGHNA and CDR2 is YSLEER. CDR3 DNA: TGCGCCAGCAGCCAAGTTCGTGGGGGGCGGAATGGCTACACCTTC. This gives the protein CASSQVRGGRNGYTF.

CDR3: CASSPTNYEQYF. DNA of the CDR3: TGTGCCAGCAGCCCGACTAACTACGAGCAGTACTTC. The V and J genes are TRBV7-2 and TRBJ2-7; TRBD2 is a possible D gene (5 bases). Looked up from germline, CDR1 is SGHTA and CDR2 is FQGNSA. V lost 5 bases, J lost 3 bases, and 8 bases lay in between. The CDR3 sequence is 12 residues long.

This clone was recorded only once. The V call is TRBV11-2, the J call TRBJ1-3; D is undetermined. The germline V and J ends were trimmed by 1 base and 4 bases, with 8 bases remaining between them. Germline-derived CDR1 and CDR2 are SGHAT and FQNNGV. This CDR3 has 14 amino acids. The DNA of the CDR3 is TGTGCCAGCAGCTTAGTCCCCGGGGGAAACACCATATATTTT. Translation gives CASSLVPGGNTIYF. The full variable domain, with the rest looked up from reference TRBV11-2 and TRBJ1-3, is EAGVAQSPRYKIIEKRQSVAFWCNPISGHATLYWYQQILGQGPKLLIQFQNNGVVDDSQLPKDRFSAERLKGVDSTLKIQPAKLEDSAVYLCASSLVPGGNTIYFGEGSWLTVV.

CDR3 in amino acids: CASSYSRGLETQYF. Here the CDR3 DNA reads TGTGCCAGCAGTTACTCGAGGGGGTTGGAGACCCAGTACTTC. The V call is TRBV6-6, the J call TRBJ2-5; a possible D gene is TRBD1 (6 bases). The CDR3 runs to 14 residues. Trimming left V 0 bases short and J 5 bases short, with 10 bases between. The germline CDR1 and CDR2 sequences are MNHNY and SVGAGI (reference sequence).

This clone was counted a few times. The chain recombines TRBV4-3 with TRBJ1-1, with no clear D. This CDR3 has 15 amino acids. Germline CDR1 LGHNA, CDR2 YSLEER. The V end lost 1 base, the J end lost 1 base, and 10 bases lay between the germline ends. The DNA for the CDR3 is TGCGCCAGCAGCCAAGGAGTCCGAGGGAACACTGAAGCTTTCTTT. Its protein is CASSQGVRGNTEAFF.

V gene TRBV6-1 combines with J gene TRBJ1-5; possible D gene TRBD1, 5 bases. V was clipped by 10 bases and J by 2 bases, with 18 bases between them. Germline-derived CDR1 and CDR2 are MNHNS and SASEGT. The CDR3 is 15 amino acids. As DNA, the CDR3 is TGTGCCACTCAATGGGGGGGGTACGGCAATCAGCCCCAGCATTTT. Translating it yields CATQWGGYGNQPQHF.

This clone has a handful of counts. The chain is built from TRBV5-4 and TRBJ1-4; D is possibly TRBD1 (5 bases). V was cut by 0 bases and J by 6 bases, with 9 bases left in between. This CDR3 has 14 residues. Germline V gene sequence: CDR1 SGHNT, CDR2 YYREEE (reference sequence). In DNA form, the CDR3 reads TGTGCCAGCAGCTTGGAGGGGAACTATGAAAAACTGTTTTTT. This sequence encodes CASSLEGNYEKLFF.

This clone was recorded only once. The chain has TRBV6-6 and TRBJ2-2; unclear D gene. Per the germline V gene, CDR1 is MNHNY and CDR2 is SVGAGI (reference sequence). V was trimmed by 10 bases and J by 4 bases, leaving 10 bases between them. This CDR3 has 12 residues. The CDR3 DNA sequence: TGTGCCACCACCCCCTCCACCGGGGAGCTGTTTTTT. It yields the protein CATTPSTGELFF.